This TCR beta chain originates from a study of cytomegalovirus exposure and HLA in healthy donors. The study ran its PCR with 60 Vbeta and 13 Jbeta primers. Some clones are missing from TCRdb's copy, which holds only in-frame ones; the method was immunoSEQ multiplex PCR. The data show under 140,000 clones, 76% seen once. Trimming removed 1 base from V and 3 bases from J, with 10 bases in between. CDR1 is LNHDA, CDR2 SQIVND, per germline (reference sequence). CDR3 size: 15 residues. The clonotype was recovered from a man aged 30-40 years in good health and CMV-seropositive. The sample comprised PBMCs. This chain connects TRBV19 to TRBJ1-5, with D hard to call. The CDR3 here is CASSIVALPNQPQHF. CDR3 nucleotide sequence: TGTGCCAGTAGTATAGTGGCCCTCCCCAATCAGCCCCAGCATTTT.